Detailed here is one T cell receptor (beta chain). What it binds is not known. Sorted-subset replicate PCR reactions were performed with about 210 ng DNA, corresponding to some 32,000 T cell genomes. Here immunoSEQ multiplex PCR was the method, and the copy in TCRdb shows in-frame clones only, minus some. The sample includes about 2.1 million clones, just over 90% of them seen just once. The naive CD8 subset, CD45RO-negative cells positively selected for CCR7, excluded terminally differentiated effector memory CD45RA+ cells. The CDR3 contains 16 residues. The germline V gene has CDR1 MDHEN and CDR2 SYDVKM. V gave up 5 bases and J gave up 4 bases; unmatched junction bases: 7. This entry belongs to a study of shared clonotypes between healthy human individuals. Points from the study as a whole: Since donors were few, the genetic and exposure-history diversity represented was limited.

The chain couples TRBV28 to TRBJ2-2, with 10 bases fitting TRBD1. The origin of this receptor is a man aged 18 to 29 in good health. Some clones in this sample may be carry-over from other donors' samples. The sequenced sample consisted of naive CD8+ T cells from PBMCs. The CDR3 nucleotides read TGTGCCAGCAGTGGGACAGGGGTTTTAGGCACCGGGGAGCTGTTTTTT. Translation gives CASSGTGVLGTGELFF.